The clone carrying this T cell receptor (beta chain) came up once. The antigen is not known. The sample comes from a study of shared clonotypes between healthy human individuals. Clones were read by immunoSEQ multiplex PCR, and TCRdb kept only the in-frame ones, dropping some. Of about 960,000 clones in the sample, 76% were seen once. General observations from the study: Larger estimated richness was generally recorded for naive subsets relative to memory subsets.

In germline, CDR1 is SGHTA, CDR2 FQGTGA. V was clipped by 3 bases and J by 6 bases; unmatched bases: 6. The CDR3 runs to 15 residues. This TCR was recovered from a man aged 18 to 29 in good health. This chain links TRBV7-3 with TRBJ2-2; 8 bases map to TRBD2. Sequencing was carried out using memory CD4+ T cells sorted from blood. Subset meaning: CD45RA-negative fraction. DNA for the CDR3: TGTGCCAGCAGCTTGGGCCCCGGGGGGGCCGGGGAGCTGTTTTTT. This translates into CASSLGPGGAGELFF.